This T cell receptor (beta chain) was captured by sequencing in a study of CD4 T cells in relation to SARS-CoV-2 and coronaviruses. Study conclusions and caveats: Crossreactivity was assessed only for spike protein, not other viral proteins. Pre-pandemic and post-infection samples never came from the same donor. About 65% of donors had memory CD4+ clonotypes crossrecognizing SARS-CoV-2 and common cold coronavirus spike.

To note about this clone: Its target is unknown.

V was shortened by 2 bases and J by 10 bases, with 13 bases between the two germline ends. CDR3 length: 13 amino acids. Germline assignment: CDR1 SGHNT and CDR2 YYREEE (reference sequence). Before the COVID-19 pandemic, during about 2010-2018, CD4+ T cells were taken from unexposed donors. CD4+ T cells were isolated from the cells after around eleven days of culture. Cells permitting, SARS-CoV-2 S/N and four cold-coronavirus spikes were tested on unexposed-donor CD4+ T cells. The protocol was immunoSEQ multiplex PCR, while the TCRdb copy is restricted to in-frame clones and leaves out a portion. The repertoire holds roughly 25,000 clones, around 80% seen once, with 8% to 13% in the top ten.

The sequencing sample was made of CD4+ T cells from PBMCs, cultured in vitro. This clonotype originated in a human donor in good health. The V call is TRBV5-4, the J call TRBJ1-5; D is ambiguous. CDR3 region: CASSLGADDPQHF. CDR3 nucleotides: TGTGCCAGCAGCTTAGGCGCCGACGACCCCCAGCATTTT.